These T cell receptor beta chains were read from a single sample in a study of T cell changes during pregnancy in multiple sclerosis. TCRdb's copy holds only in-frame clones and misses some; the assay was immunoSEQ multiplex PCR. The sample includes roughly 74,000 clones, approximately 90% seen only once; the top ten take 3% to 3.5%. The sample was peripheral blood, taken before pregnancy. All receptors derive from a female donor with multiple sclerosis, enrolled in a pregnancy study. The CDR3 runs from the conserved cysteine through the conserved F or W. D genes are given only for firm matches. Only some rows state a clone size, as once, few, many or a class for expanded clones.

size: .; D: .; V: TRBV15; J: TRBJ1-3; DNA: TGTGCCACCAGCAGAACTACAGGGTTAAACACCATATATTTT; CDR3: CATSRTTGLNTIYF
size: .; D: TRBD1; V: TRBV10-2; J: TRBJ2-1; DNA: TGCGCCAGCAGAGACCCGGGACAGGGATTCAATGAGCAGTTCTTC; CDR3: CASRDPGQGFNEQFF
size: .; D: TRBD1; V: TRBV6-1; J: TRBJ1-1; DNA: TGTGCCAGCACCGGGACAGGGGGGAAAGCTTTCTTT; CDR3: CASTGTGGKAFF
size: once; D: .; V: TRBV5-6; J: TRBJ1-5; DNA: TGTGCCAGCAGCTTGGGCGCGGGGGGCAATCAGCCCCAGCATTTT; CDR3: CASSLGAGGNQPQHF
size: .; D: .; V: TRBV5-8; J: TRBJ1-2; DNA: TGTGCCAGCAGCTTCCGGGACAACAAACTGGCTAACTATGGCTACACCTTC; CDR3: CASSFRDNKLANYGYTF
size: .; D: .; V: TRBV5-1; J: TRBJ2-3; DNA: TGCGCCAGCAGCTTTACCGGGACTCACACAGATACGCAGTATTTT; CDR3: CASSFTGTHTDTQYF
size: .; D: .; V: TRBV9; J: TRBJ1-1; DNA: TGTGCCAGCAGCGCATCGTCCGGGAGGACATCCGAAGCTTTCTTT; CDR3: CASSASSGRTSEAFF
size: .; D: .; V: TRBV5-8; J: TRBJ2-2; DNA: TGTGCCAGCAGCAAACAATTGGGGGGGCACCTGACTTACACCGGGGAGCTGTTTTTT; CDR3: CASSKQLGGHLTYTGELFF
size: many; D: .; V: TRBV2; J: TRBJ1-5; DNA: TGTGCCAGCAGTAGCGAATCCAATCAGCCCCAGCATTTT; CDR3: CASSSESNQPQHF
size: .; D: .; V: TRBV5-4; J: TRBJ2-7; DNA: TGTGCCAGCAGCTTGTCCCAAGCCGAGCAGTACTTC; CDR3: CASSLSQAEQYF
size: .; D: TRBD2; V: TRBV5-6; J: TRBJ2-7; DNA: TGTGCCAGCACCAGACTAGCGGGGCCGAGTTTCAACGAGCAGTACTTC; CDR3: CASTRLAGPSFNEQYF
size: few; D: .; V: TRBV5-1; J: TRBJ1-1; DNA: TGCGCCAGCAGCCTTAACTCCGGGGTGAACACTGAAGCTTTCTTT; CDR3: CASSLNSGVNTEAFF
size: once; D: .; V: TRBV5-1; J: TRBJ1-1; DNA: TGCGCCAGCAGCTTGGCGGGGGTCGGACGCGACACTGAAGCTTTCTTT; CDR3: CASSLAGVGRDTEAFF
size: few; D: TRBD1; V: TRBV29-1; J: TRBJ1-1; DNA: TGCAGCGTCCGGGGACAGTTTATGAACACTGAAGCTTTCTTT; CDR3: CSVRGQFMNTEAFF
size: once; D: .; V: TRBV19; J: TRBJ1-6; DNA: TGTGCCAGTAGGCAGGGGCCCAATAATTCACCCCTCCACTTT; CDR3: CASRQGPNNSPLHF
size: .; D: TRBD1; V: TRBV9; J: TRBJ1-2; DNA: TGTGCCAGCAGCGGCCGGGACAGCTATGGCTACACCTTC; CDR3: CASSGRDSYGYTF
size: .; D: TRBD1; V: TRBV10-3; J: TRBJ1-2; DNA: TGTGCCATCAGTGAGTGGAACAGGGGGAACTATGGCTACACCTTC; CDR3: CAISEWNRGNYGYTF
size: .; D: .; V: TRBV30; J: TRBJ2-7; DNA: TGTGCCTGGAGTCGGACAAGGCCGATAAACTCCTACGAGCAGTACTTC; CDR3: CAWSRTRPINSYEQYF
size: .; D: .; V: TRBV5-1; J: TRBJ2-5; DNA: TGCGCCAGCAGCTTGGGTGCAGGGGTTGGCGAGACCCAGTACTTC; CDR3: CASSLGAGVGETQYF
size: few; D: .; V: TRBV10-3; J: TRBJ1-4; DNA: TGTGCCATCAGCGTTTCGGCAGGGGATGAAAAACTGTTTTTT; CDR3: CAISVSAGDEKLFF
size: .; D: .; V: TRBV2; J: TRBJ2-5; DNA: TGTGCCAGCAGTGAAAACAGGGAGAAGACCCAGTACTTC; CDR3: CASSENREKTQYF
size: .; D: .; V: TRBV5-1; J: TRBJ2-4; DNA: TGCGCCAGCCAGGGAGGATCCAAAAACATTCAGTACTTC; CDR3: CASQGGSKNIQYF
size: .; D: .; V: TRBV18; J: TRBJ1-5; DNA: TGTGCCAGCTCACCAAGCCGCGCAGGGAAATCCTCGAAAGGGAATCAGCCCCAGCATTTT; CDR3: CASSPSRAGKSSKGNQPQHF
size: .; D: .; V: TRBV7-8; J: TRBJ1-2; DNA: TGTGCCAGCAGCTTCTTCAGGGCGGATGGCTACACCTTC; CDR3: CASSFFRADGYTF
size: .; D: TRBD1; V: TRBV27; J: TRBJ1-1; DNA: TGTGCCAGCAGCCCTCCTCGACAGGGCCAGGTCACTGAAGCTTTCTTT; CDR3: CASSPPRQGQVTEAFF
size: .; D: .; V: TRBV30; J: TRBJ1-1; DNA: TGTGCCTGGACCCCCAGGTTCCAGGGTGAAGCTTTCTTT; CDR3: CAWTPRFQGEAFF
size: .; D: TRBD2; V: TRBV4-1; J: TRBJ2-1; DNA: TGCGCCAGCAGCCAAGGACTAGCGGGAGGGCCCTTTTCTGACAATGAGCAGTTCTTC; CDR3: CASSQGLAGGPFSDNEQFF
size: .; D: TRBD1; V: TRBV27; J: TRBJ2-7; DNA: TGTGCCAGCAGTTTATCGGGGGGACAGGGAGGATCCTACGAGCAGTACTTC; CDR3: CASSLSGGQGGSYEQYF
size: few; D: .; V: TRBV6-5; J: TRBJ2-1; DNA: TGTGCCAGCGTCTCTACTAGCCGGGATGAGCAGTTCTTC; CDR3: CASVSTSRDEQFF
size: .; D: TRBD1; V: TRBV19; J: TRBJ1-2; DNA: TGTGCCAGTAGTATAGAGGGACAGCCATACTATGGCTACACCTTC; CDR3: CASSIEGQPYYGYTF
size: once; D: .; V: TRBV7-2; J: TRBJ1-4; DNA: TGTGCCAGCAGCTCTTACAGGGATCAACTGTTTTTT; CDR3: CASSSYRDQLFF
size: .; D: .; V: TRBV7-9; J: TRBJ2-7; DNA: TGTGCCAGCAGCTTACCCATGCGCGAGCAGTACTTC; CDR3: CASSLPMREQYF
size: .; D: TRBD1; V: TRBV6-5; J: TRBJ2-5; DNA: TGTGCCAGCAGTTACTCTAGGGACAGGGAAGAGACCCAGTACTTC; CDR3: CASSYSRDREETQYF
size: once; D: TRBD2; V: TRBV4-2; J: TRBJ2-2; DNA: TGTGCCAGCAGCCAAGTTGGGGGAGGGCCGGCCGGGGAGCTGTTTTTT; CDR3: CASSQVGGGPAGELFF
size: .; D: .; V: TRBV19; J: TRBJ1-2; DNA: TGTGCCAGTAGTCTCCGACGCCAGGGTGACTATGGCTACACCTTC; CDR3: CASSLRRQGDYGYTF
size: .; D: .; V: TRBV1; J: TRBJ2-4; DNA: TGCACCAGCAGCCACTCGACTAGCAGGAACATTCAGTACTTC; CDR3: CTSSHSTSRNIQYF
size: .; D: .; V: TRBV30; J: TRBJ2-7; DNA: TGTGCCTGGAGGGAGGTGGGTCCCTCCTACGAGCAGTACTTC; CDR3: CAWREVGPSYEQYF
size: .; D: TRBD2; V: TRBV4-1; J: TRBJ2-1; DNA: TGCGCCAGCAGCCAAGTTGACGGGAGGGCCTACAATGAGCAGTTCTTC; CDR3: CASSQVDGRAYNEQFF
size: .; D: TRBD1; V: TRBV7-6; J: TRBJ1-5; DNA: TGTGCCAGCAGCTTAGGGGGTGTCGGGACAGCTCCAAATCAGCCCCAGCATTTT; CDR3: CASSLGGVGTAPNQPQHF
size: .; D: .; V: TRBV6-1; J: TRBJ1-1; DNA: TGTGCCAGCACCGCCGGGACAACGAACACTGAAGCTTTCTTT; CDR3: CASTAGTTNTEAFF
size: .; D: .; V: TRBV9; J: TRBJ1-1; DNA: TGTGCCAGCAGCGTAGAGGGGGTGGACACTGAAGCTTTCTTT; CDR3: CASSVEGVDTEAFF
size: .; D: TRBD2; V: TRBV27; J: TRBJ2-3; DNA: TGTGCCAGCAGCCTCCGGGGGGGGTGGACAGATACGCAGTATTTT; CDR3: CASSLRGGWTDTQYF
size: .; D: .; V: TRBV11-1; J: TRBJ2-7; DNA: TGTGCCAGCAGCTTACCCTCCCTGGCGGAATTCTCCTACGAGCAGTACTTC; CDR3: CASSLPSLAEFSYEQYF
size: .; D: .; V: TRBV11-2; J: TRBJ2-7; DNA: TGTGCCAGCAGCTTAGCCGGGACTTCCCACTTC; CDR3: CASSLAGTSHF
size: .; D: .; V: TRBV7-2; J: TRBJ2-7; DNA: TGTGCCAGCAGCCGAATGCCACTAGAGCAGTACTTC; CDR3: CASSRMPLEQYF
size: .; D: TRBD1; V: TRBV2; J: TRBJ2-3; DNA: TGTGCCAGCATCCCCTTACGGGCAGGGGGAGGCACAGATACGCAGTATTTT; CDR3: CASIPLRAGGGTDTQYF
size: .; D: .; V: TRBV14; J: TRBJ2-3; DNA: TGTGCCAGCAGCCCGAATCAGATAACAGATACGCAGTATTTT; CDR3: CASSPNQITDTQYF
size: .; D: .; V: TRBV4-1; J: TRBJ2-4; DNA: TGCGCCAGCAGCCAAGCACTTATAGCGCCTCTAGCCAAAAACATTCAGTACTTC; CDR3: CASSQALIAPLAKNIQYF
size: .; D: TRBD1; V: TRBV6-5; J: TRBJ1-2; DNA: TGTGCCAGCAGGCTAGGAGACAGGGACTATGGCTACACCTTC; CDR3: CASRLGDRDYGYTF
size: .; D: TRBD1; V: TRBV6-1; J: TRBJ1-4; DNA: TGTGCCAGCAGTGAGACAGGGCTTACAACTAATGAAAAACTGTTTTTT; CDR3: CASSETGLTTNEKLFF
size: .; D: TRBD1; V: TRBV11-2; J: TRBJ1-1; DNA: TGTGCCAGCAGCCACCCCACACCGGGACAGGATTTTGGTGCCTTT; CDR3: CASSHPTPGQDFGAF
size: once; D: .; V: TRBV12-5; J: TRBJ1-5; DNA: TGTGCTAGTGTCGCGACAGGATCCCGTATCCCCCAGCCCCAGCATTTT; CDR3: CASVATGSRIPQPQHF